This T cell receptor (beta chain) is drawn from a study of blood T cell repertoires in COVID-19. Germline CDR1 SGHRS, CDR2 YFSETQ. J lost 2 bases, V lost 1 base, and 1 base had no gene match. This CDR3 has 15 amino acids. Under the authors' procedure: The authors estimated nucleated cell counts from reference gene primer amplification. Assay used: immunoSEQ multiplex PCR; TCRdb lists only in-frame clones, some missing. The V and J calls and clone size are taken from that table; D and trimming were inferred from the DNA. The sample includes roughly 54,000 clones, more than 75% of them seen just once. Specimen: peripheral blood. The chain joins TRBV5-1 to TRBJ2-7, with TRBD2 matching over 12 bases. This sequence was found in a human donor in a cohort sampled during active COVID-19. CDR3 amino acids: CASSLTSGGPYEQYF. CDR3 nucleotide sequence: TGCGCCAGCAGCTTGACTAGCGGGGGGCCCTACGAGCAGTACTTC.